This passage covers 32 T cell receptor beta chains from one sample sequenced in a study of regulatory T cells in long-lasting Graves disease. Time point reported: newly diagnosed GD, antithyroid drugs for less than 3 months. The TCR library was prepared using RNA isolated from PBMCs. TCR beta libraries were built with iRepertoire HTBI primers and Arm-PCR of CDR3 regions. One entry per CDR3 protein, called by TCRdb with MiXCR from the multiplex PCR reads. The data contain more than 450,000 distinct CDR3 sequences, about 11% of them singletons. These data were likewise used in another study, on T cells in Graves' hyperthyroidism and ophthalmopathy.

The sequencing used peripheral blood mononuclear cells (PBMCs), collected at new diagnosis, from a patient treated with antithyroid drugs. The source is a woman in her 30s with Graves disease.

The V gene is TRBV5-1, the J gene TRBJ2-5, with 7 bases lining up with TRBD2. The CDR3 runs to 15 residues. CDR1 and CDR2 from the germline V gene are SGHRS and YFSETQ. Unmatched junction bases numbered 7, after V lost 1 base and J lost 4 bases. This CDR3 reads CASSLSDVAGETQYF. CDR3 nucleotides: TGCGCCAGCAGCTTGTCGGACGTAGCGGGAGAGACCCAGTACTTC.

The table lists this clonotype with many counts. The V gene is TRBV3-1, the J gene TRBJ1-1; 10 bases match TRBD1. With 4 bases clipped from V and 11 bases from J, the junction kept 1 base outside the gene matches. Per germline, CDR1 LGHDT and CDR2 YNNKEL (reference sequence). This CDR3 region has 11 residues. The CDR3 DNA reads TGTGCCAGCAGCCGACAGGGGGCCGCTTTCTTT. Translating gives CASSRQGAAFF.

Only a few counts were recorded for this clonotype. The chain couples TRBV6-5 to TRBJ2-1; 9 nucleotides align to TRBD1. V lost 0 bases, J lost 9 bases, and 15 bases stayed unmatched. CDR3 length: 18 residues. Germline V gene lookup returns CDR1 MNHEY and CDR2 SVGAGI. The CDR3: CASSYSKGGQGYDSEQFF. In DNA form, the CDR3 reads TGTGCCAGCAGTTACTCGAAAGGGGGACAGGGATATGACAGTGAGCAGTTCTTC.

This clonotype was counted a few times. This chain joins TRBV28 and TRBJ2-2; TRBD2 aligns across 7 bases. Trimming took 2 bases from V and 6 from J; bases not matched to a gene: 3. Germline CDR1 reads MDHEN; CDR2 reads SYDVKM. The CDR3 length is 14 residues. CDR3: CASSLGGGAGELFF. CDR3 nucleotide sequence: TGTGCCAGCAGTTTAGGGGGAGGGGCCGGGGAGCTGTTTTTT. The whole variable domain, filled in from reference TRBV28 and TRBJ2-2, reads DVKVTQSSRYLVKRTGEKVFLECVQDMDHENMFWYRQDPGLGLRLIYFSYDVKMKEKGDIPEGYSVSREKKERFSLILESASTNQTSMYLCASSLGGGAGELFFGEGSRLTVL.

This clonotype was picked up many times. The J gene is TRBJ1-5, the V gene TRBV11-3; D remains ambiguous. CDR1 and CDR2 from the germline V gene are SGHNT and YENEEA. Trimming stripped 1 base from V and 0 bases from J, with 19 bases between. The CDR3 totals 19 residues. The CDR3 region is CASSLGRSHEIYSNQPQHF. Written as DNA, the CDR3 is TGTGCCAGCAGCTTAGGTCGGTCTCACGAAATTTATAGCAATCAGCCCCAGCATTTT.

This clonotype was observed many times. V usage is TRBV7-8 and J usage is TRBJ1-4; perhaps TRBD1 as D (6 bases). Trimming removed 2 bases at V and 5 bases at J, with 9 bases between. The V gene's germline CDR1 is SGHVS and CDR2 FQNEAQ. The CDR3 extends over 14 amino acids. The CDR3 here is CASSLRGRNEKLFF. CDR3 DNA: TGTGCCAGCAGCTTACGGGGGCGGAATGAAAAACTGTTTTTT.

In this sample, this clonotype turned up a few times. V gene TRBV7-3 combines with J gene TRBJ2-1, with D tentatively TRBD2 (5 bases). The CDR3 runs 18 residues. V was cut by 1 base and J by 4 bases, with 20 bases left in between. Per germline, CDR1 SGHTA and CDR2 FQGTGA. CDR3 sequence reads: CASSLNPMGAAPYNEQFF. The CDR3 DNA reads TGTGCCAGCAGCTTAAACCCCATGGGAGCGGCGCCGTACAATGAGCAGTTCTTC.

This clonotype was picked up many times. The V gene is TRBV6-1, the J gene TRBJ2-7; TRBD2 matches 9 bases. The CDR3 covers 17 residues. After removal of 4 bases from V and 3 bases from J, the junction contained 13 bases not matched to a gene. CDR1 MNHNS and CDR2 SASEGT come from the germline V gene. This chain's CDR3 is CASSGPRASGTYYEQYF. The CDR3 region has the DNA TGTGCCAGCAGTGGGCCCCGGGCTAGCGGGACGTACTACGAGCAGTACTTC.

This clonotype occurred many times. This chain connects TRBV27 to TRBJ2-3; no definite D call. Germline V gene lookup returns CDR1 MNHEY and CDR2 SMNVEV (reference sequence). V was pared by 4 bases and J by 2 bases, with 22 bases between. CDR3 length: 18 amino acids. The CDR3 reads CASSSQHAYLGDTDTQYF. The CDR3 DNA is TGTGCCAGCAGTTCCCAACATGCCTACCTAGGAGACACAGATACGCAGTATTTT.

This clonotype was found many times. The chain has TRBV11-2 and TRBJ2-5; 8 bases agree with TRBD1. Germline loops: CDR1 SGHAT, CDR2 FQNNGV. There are 14 residues in the CDR3. The ends lost 4 bases at V and 6 bases at J; junction bases unmatched: 7. The CDR3 sequence is CASSSTGAGQTQYF. The DNA of the CDR3 is TGTGCCAGCAGCTCGACAGGGGCGGGGCAGACCCAGTACTTC.

V and J are TRBV28 and TRBJ2-7, with TRBD1 matching 7 bases. Per germline, CDR1 MDHEN and CDR2 SYDVKM. V lost 5 bases and J lost 3; bases outside the gene matches: 10. This CDR3 has 15 residues. The CDR3 region is CASSRTGVEDYEQYF. The CDR3 coding sequence is TGTGCCAGCAGTAGGACAGGTGTGGAGGACTACGAGCAGTACTTC.

Only a few counts were recorded for this clonotype. The J gene is TRBJ1-5, the V gene TRBV2; D is unresolved. V was shortened by 6 bases and J by 9 bases, with 21 bases between the two germline ends. This CDR3 contains 15 residues. CDR1 is SNHLY and CDR2 is FYNNEI in the germline V gene. The CDR3 nucleotides are TGTGCCAGCAGCGTAGATGGACCTCTAGACCTGCCCCAGCATTTT. Translating it yields CASSVDGPLDLPQHF.

This clonotype occurred many times. This sequence joins TRBV2 and TRBJ1-2; tentatively, D is TRBD1 (6 bases). The germline CDR1 and CDR2 sequences are SNHLY and FYNNEI. The V and J ends lost 5 bases and 0 bases respectively, with 13 bases between them. The CDR3 sequence is 15 residues long. The CDR3 here is CASSTHRESNYGYTF. The CDR3 bases are TGTGCCAGCAGTACTCACAGGGAATCTAACTATGGCTACACCTTC.

This sequence joins TRBV9 and TRBJ2-2; no reliable D call. Germline CDR1 SGDLS, CDR2 YYNGEE. CDR3 length equals 15 residues. Trimming cost V 0 bases and J 7 bases, with 13 bases left between them. DNA for the CDR3: TGTGCCAGCAGCGTAGCACCTCGGCCATACGGGGAGCTGTTTTTT. Translated, it gives CASSVAPRPYGELFF.

This clonotype was recorded many times. The chain has TRBV28 and TRBJ2-7, with D possibly TRBD1 on 6 matching bases. Trimming took 5 bases from V and 2 from J, leaving 13 bases between them. The CDR3 totals 14 residues. Germline V gives CDR1 MDHEN, CDR2 SYDVKM. As DNA, the CDR3 is TGTGCCAGCAGTGACTGGGACACCACCTACGAGCAGTACTTC. Amino acid sequence: CASSDWDTTYEQYF.

This clonotype was detected many times. This chain links TRBV6-2 or TRBV6-3 with TRBJ1-2; 8 nucleotides agree with TRBD1. The CDR3 runs to 18 residues. With V trimmed by 7 bases and J by 4 bases, 20 bases remained unmatched. Germline loops: CDR1 MNHEY, CDR2 SVGEGT. The CDR3 region has the DNA TGTGCCAGCAAACTCCCCGGGACAGGCGCCGATGTGATCTATGGCTACACCTTC. As protein: CASKLPGTGADVIYGYTF.

Ten or more counts support this clonotype. The chain joins TRBV4-1 to TRBJ1-4, with D unresolved. V lost 1 base, J lost 0 bases, and 6 bases lay in between. Germline CDR1 and CDR2: MGHRA and YSYEKL. The CDR3 covers 15 residues. This CDR3 is CASSQGRATNEKLFF. The CDR3 nucleotides are TGCGCCAGCAGCCAAGGTCGTGCAACTAATGAAAAACTGTTTTTT.

This clonotype was counted only a few times. A much larger clone differs by one base, so this may be a read error. This chain links TRBV3-1 with TRBJ1-4, with D possibly being TRBD1 (6 bases). Germline loops: CDR1 LGHDT, CDR2 YNNKEL (reference sequence). This CDR3 has 14 residues. CDR3 sequence: CASSRTATNERLFF. Written as DNA, the CDR3 is TGTGCCAGCAGTCGGACAGCAACTAATGAAAGACTGTTTTTT.

In this sample, this clonotype turned up many times. This chain joins TRBV4-3 and TRBJ1-4, with TRBD1 as a possible D gene (6 bases). This CDR3 is built from 18 residues. CDR1 is LGHNA and CDR2 is YSLEER in the germline V gene. With 0 bases removed from V and 5 bases from J, the gap between germline ends came to 19 bases. The chain's CDR3 is CASSQEQIAGGGNEKLFF. DNA of the CDR3: TGCGCCAGCAGCCAAGAGCAGATTGCGGGAGGGGGGAATGAAAAACTGTTTTTT.

This clonotype has ten or more counts. One end of the junction varies from germline; a read error may be responsible. The chain carries TRBV19 and TRBJ1-5; tentatively, D is TRBD1 (6 bases). Germline V gene sequence: CDR1 LNHDA, CDR2 SQIVND (reference sequence). This CDR3 region has 15 residues. As DNA, the CDR3 is TGTGCCAGTAGTATGGGGGCTAGGAGCAATCAGCCCCAACATTTT. Translating gives CASSMGARSNQPQHF.

This clonotype was seen repeatedly, ten times or more. V gene TRBV7-9 combines with J gene TRBJ2-1; perhaps TRBD1 as D (5 bases). V was pared by 2 bases and J by 10 bases, with 9 bases between. Germline lookup yields CDR1 SEHNR and CDR2 FQNEAQ (reference sequence). The CDR3 is made up of 12 amino acids. CDR3 amino acids: CASSLQGQEQFF. DNA for the CDR3: TGTGCCAGCAGCTTACAGGGCCAGGAGCAGTTCTTC.

There are many counts of this clonotype. V gene TRBV28 combines with J gene TRBJ1-6; D remains unclear. V gave up 5 bases and J gave up 8 bases, with 7 bases separating them. The germline CDR1 and CDR2 sequences are MDHEN and SYDVKM. CDR3 size: 12 residues. CDR3 residues: CASSTPDSPLHF. CDR3 bases: TGTGCCAGCAGTACCCCCGATTCACCCCTCCACTTT.

This clonotype was detected many times. The chain has TRBV3-1 and TRBJ2-1; TRBD2 aligns across 10 bases. The germline V gene encodes CDR1 LGHDT and CDR2 YNNKEL (reference sequence). V was pared by 0 bases and J by 5 bases, with 10 bases of the junction left unmatched. This CDR3 has 18 residues. The CDR3 region has the DNA TGTGCCAGCAGCCAAGATGGGCTAGCGGGAGTCGGTGACAATGAGCAGTTCTTC. As protein: CASSQDGLAGVGDNEQFF.

Notes on this clonotype: A much larger clone lies a single base off, so this may be a read error. The gene calls are TRBV29-1 and TRBJ1-1, with 7 bases fitting TRBD1. Germline V CDR1 and CDR2: SQVTM, ANQGSEA. The CDR3 runs 14 residues. V was clipped by 5 bases and J by 4 bases; unmatched bases: 10. This chain's CDR3 is CSVLDRARSTEAFF. The CDR3 DNA reads TGCAGCGTTCTTGACAGGGCGAGGAGCACTGAAGCTTTCTTT.

A few counts support this clonotype. The V call is TRBV28, the J call TRBJ2-7, with 9 positions matching TRBD2. Looked up from germline, CDR1 is MDHEN and CDR2 is SYDVKM. The CDR3 contains 15 residues. V lost 2 bases to trimming and J lost 2 bases; unmatched junction nucleotides: 4. DNA for the CDR3: TGTGCCAGCAGTTTAAAGGCGGGAGGGGCCTACGAGCAGTACTTC. Its protein product is CASSLKAGGAYEQYF.

Many counts were recorded for this clonotype. The V and J genes are TRBV28 and TRBJ2-7, with no clear D. The CDR3 has 13 amino acids. CDR1 is MDHEN, CDR2 SYDVKM, per germline. The V end was cut by 1 base, the J end by 2 bases, with 6 bases between. CDR3 amino acids: CASSLSATYEQYF. CDR3 DNA: TGTGCCAGCAGTTTATCTGCTACCTACGAGCAGTACTTC.

Many counts were recorded for this clonotype. The V and J genes are TRBV28 and TRBJ1-2; the D gene is possibly TRBD1 (6 bases). In germline, CDR1 is MDHEN, CDR2 SYDVKM. This CDR3 contains 17 residues. The germline V and J ends were trimmed by 3 bases and 0 bases, with 17 bases remaining between them. CDR3 bases: TGTGCCAGCAGTTTCCCCAGGGGCGTTCTAGCTAACTATGGCTACACCTTC. It translates to CASSFPRGVLANYGYTF.

This chain joins TRBV5-4 and TRBJ1-4; 7 bases agree with TRBD1. Germline trimming cut 1 base from V and 8 bases from J; bases unmatched to any gene: 8. The CDR3 is 15 amino acids. Germline CDR1 SGHNT, CDR2 YYREEE (reference sequence). The CDR3 DNA sequence: TGTGCCAGCAGCTTGAAGGGACAGTTTGACGAAAAACTGTTTTTT. Encoded protein: CASSLKGQFDEKLFF.

This clonotype was observed many times. This chain connects TRBV5-1 to TRBJ2-6; 7 bases are shared with TRBD1. Looked up from germline, CDR1 is SGHRS and CDR2 is YFSETQ. This CDR3 is built from 16 residues. The V and J ends lost 1 base and 4 bases, in that order; junction bases with no gene match: 5. CDR3 protein: CASSLTTGAGANVLTF. The CDR3, as DNA: TGCGCCAGCAGCTTGACTACAGGGGCCGGGGCCAACGTCCTGACTTTC.

Remarks on this clonotype: A much larger clone lies one base from this, so it may be a read error. The V and J genes are TRBV19 and TRBJ2-7; TRBD1 is a possible D gene (5 bases). The length of the CDR3 is 16 residues. CDR1 and CDR2 from the germline V gene are LNHDA and SQIVND (reference sequence). The CDR3 loop is CTSSIVGQGCSYEQYF. The CDR3 region has the DNA TGTACCAGTAGTATAGTGGGGCAGGGTTGCTCCTACGAGCAGTACTTC.

This clonotype has a count of ten or more. This chain connects TRBV6-1 to TRBJ1-1, with D perhaps matching TRBD1 (6 bases). The CDR3 totals 13 residues. The germline gives CDR1 MNHNS, CDR2 SASEGT. The V end was cut by 6 bases, the J end by 1 base, with 9 bases between. CDR3 bases: TGTGCCAGCAGCAGGACAGCGAACACTGAAGCTTTCTTT. It specifies CASSRTANTEAFF.

This clonotype was seen ten or more times. This chain joins TRBV10-3 and TRBJ2-7, with TRBD2 matching over 9 bases. Trimming took 6 bases from V and 5 from J; bases not matched to a gene: 8. Germline CDR1 and CDR2: ENHRY and SYGVKD. The length of the CDR3 is 14 residues. CDR3 residues: CAISRLAESDEQYF. In nucleotides, the CDR3 is TGTGCCATCAGCAGACTAGCGGAGAGCGACGAGCAGTACTTC.